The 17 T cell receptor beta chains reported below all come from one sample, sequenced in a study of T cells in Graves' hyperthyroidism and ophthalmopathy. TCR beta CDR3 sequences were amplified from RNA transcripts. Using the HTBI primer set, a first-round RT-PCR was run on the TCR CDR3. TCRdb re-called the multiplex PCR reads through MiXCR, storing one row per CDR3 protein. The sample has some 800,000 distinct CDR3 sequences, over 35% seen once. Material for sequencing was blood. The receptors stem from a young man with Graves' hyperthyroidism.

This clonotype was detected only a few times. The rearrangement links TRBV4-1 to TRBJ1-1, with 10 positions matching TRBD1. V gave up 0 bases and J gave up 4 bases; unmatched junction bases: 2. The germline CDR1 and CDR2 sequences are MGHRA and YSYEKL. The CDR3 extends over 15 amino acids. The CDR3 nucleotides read TGCGCCAGCAGCCAAGATGGACAGGGGGTCACTGAAGCTTTCTTT. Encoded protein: CASSQDGQGVTEAFF.

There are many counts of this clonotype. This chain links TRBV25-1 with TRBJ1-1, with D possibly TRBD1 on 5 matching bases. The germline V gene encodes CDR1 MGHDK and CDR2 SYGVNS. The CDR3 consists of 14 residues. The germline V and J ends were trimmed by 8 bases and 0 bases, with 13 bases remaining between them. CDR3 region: CASLSKGMNTEAFF. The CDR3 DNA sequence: TGTGCCAGCCTTTCTAAGGGGATGAACACTGAAGCTTTCTTT.

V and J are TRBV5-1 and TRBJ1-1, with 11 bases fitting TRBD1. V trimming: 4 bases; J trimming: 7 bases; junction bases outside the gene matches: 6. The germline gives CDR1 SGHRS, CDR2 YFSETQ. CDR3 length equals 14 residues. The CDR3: CASSLGQGDGEAFF. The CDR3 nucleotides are TGCGCCAGCAGCCTGGGACAGGGGGATGGTGAAGCTTTCTTT.

CDR3 in amino acids: CASTTDRSGYTF. For the CDR3, the DNA is TGTGCCAGTACCACGGACAGGAGTGGCTACACCTTC. The rearrangement uses TRBV19 and TRBJ1-2, with TRBD1 matching over 7 bases. With V trimmed by 7 bases and J by 7 bases, 6 bases remained unmatched. In germline, CDR1 is LNHDA, CDR2 SQIVND (reference sequence). The CDR3 has 12 residues.

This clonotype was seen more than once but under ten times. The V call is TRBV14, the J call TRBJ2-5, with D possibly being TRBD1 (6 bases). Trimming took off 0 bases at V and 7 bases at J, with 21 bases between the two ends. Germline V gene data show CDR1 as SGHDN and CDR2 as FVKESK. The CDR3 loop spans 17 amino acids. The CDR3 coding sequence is TGTGCCAGCAGCCAAGATTGGACAGAATCCCCAAGGGGGACCCAGTACTTC. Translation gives CASSQDWTESPRGTQYF.

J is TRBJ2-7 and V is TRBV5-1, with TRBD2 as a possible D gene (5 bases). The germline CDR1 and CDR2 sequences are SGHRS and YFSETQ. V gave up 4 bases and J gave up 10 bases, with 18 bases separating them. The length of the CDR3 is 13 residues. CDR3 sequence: CASSDEGPLSQYF. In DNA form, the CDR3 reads TGCGCCAGCAGCGATGAGGGCCCCCTCAGCCAGTACTTC.

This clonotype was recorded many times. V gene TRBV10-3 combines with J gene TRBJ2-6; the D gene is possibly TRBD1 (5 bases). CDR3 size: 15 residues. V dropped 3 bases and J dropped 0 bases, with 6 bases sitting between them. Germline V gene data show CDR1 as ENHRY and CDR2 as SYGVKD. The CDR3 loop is CAISEGVSGANVLTF. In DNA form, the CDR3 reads TGTGCCATCAGTGAAGGGGTCTCTGGGGCCAACGTCCTGACTTTC.

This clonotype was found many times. The CDR3 nucleotides are TGCAGTGCTCCTCGAGGGGGCAGTTATAATTCACCCCTCCACTTT. Its protein is CSAPRGGSYNSPLHF. The chain has TRBV20-1 and TRBJ1-6; 7 nucleotides agree with TRBD1. The ends lost 5 bases at V and 4 bases at J; junction bases unmatched: 8. This CDR3 is built from 15 residues. CDR1 and CDR2 from the germline V gene are DFQATT and SNEGSKA (reference sequence).

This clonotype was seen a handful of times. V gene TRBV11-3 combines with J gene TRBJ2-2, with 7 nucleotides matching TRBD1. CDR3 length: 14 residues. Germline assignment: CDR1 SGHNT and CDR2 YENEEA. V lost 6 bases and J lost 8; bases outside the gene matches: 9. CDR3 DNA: TGTGCCAGCAGGTGGGACAGTTACTCGGGGGAGCTGTTTTTT. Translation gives CASRWDSYSGELFF.

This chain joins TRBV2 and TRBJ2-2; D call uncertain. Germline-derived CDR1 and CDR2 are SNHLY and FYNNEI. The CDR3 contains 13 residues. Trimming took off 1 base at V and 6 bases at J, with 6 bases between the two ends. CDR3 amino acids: CASSEGPAGELFF. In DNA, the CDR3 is TGTGCCAGCAGTGAAGGGCCAGCCGGGGAGCTGTTTTTT.

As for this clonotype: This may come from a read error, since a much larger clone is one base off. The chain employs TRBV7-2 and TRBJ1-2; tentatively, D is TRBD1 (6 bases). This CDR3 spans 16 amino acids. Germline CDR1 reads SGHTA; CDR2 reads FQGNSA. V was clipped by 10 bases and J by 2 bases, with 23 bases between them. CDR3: CANRVARGDENYGYTF. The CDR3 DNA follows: TGTGCCAACAGGGTTGCAAGGGGGGACGAAAACTATGGCTACACCTTC.

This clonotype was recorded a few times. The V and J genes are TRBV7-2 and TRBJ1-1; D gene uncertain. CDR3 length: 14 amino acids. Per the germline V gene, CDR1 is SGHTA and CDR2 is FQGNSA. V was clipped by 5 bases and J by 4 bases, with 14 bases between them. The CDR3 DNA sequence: TGTGCCAGCAGCCCCCGGGCGGCGGCCACTGAAGCTTTCTTT. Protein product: CASSPRAAATEAFF.

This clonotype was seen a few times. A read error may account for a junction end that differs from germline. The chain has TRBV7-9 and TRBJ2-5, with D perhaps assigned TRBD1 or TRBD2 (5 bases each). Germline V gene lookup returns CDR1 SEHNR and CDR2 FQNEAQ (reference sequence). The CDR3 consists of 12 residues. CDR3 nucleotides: TGTGCCAGCAGCTCGGGACCTCCGAAACACCACTTC. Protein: CASSSGPPKHHF.

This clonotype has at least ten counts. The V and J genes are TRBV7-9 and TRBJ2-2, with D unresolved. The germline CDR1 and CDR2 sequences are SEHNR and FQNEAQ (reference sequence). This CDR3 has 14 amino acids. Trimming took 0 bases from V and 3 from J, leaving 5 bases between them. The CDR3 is CASSLATHTGELFF. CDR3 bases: TGTGCCAGCAGCTTAGCGACCCACACCGGGGAGCTGTTTTTT. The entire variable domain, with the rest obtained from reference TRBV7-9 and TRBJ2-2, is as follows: DTGVSQNPRHKITKRGQNVTFRCDPISEHNRLYWYRQTLGQGPEFLTYFQNEAQLEKSRLLSDRFSAERPKGSFSTLEIQRTEQGDSAMYLCASSLATHTGELFFGEGSRLTVL.

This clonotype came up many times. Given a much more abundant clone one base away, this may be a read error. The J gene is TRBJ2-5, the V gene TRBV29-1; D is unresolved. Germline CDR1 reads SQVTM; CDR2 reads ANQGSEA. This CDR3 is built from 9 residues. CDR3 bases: TGCAGCGTTGAAGAGGCCCAGTACTTC. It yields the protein CSVEEAQYF.

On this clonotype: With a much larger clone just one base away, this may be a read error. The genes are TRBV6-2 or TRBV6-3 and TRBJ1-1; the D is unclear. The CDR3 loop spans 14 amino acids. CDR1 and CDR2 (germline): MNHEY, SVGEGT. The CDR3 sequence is CASSPRVENTEASF. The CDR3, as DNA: TGTGCCAGCAGTCCACGGGTCGAGAACACTGAAGCTTCCTTT.

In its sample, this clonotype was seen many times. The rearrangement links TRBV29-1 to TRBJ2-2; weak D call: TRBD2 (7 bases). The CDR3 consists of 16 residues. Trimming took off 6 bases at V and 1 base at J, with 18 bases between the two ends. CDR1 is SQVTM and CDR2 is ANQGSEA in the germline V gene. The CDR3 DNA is TGCAGCGTACCTAAGGCGGGGGCGATGAACACCGGGGAGCTGTTTTTT. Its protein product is CSVPKAGAMNTGELFF.